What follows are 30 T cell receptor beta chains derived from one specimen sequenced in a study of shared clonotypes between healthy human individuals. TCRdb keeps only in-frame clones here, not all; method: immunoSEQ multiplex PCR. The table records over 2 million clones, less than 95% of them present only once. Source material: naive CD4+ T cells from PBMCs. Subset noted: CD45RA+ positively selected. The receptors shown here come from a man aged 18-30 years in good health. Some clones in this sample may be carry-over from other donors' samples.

This chain's CDR3 is CASSVRDTGVGSYGYTF. CDR3 in DNA: TGTGCCAGCAGTGTCCGGGACACCGGGGTAGGAAGCTATGGCTACACCTTC. The J gene is TRBJ1-2, the V gene TRBV6-1, with D possibly TRBD1 on 6 matching bases. Trimming stripped 4 bases from V and 4 bases from J, with 22 bases between. This CDR3 region has 17 residues. The V gene's germline CDR1 is MNHNS and CDR2 SASEGT.

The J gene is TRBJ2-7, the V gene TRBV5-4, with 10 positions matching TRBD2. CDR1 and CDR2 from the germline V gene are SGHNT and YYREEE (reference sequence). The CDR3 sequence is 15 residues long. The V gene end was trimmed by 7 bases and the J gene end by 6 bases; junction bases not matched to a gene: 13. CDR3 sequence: CASGGGAGGPLEQYF. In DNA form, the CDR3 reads TGTGCCAGCGGGGGAGGAGCGGGAGGGCCCCTCGAGCAGTACTTC.

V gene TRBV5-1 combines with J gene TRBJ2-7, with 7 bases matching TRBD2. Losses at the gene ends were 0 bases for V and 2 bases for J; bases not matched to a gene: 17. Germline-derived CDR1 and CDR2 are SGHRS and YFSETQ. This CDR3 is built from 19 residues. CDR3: CASSLEASGATFFPYEQYF. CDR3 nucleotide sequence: TGCGCCAGCAGCTTGGAGGCTAGCGGTGCCACCTTCTTTCCCTACGAGCAGTACTTC. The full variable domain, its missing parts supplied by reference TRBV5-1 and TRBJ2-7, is KAGVTQTPRYLIKTRGQQVTLSCSPISGHRSVSWYQQTPGQGLQFLFEYFSETQRNKGNFPGRFSGRQFSNSRSEMNVSTLELGDSALYLCASSLEASGATFFPYEQYFGPGTRLTVT.

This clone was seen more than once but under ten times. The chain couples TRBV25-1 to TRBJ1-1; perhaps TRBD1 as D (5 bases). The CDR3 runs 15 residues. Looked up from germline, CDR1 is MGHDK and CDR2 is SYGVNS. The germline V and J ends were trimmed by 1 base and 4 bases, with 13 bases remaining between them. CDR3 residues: CASSEWDGLSTEAFF. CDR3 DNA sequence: TGTGCCAGCAGTGAATGGGACGGGCTGAGCACTGAAGCTTTCTTT.

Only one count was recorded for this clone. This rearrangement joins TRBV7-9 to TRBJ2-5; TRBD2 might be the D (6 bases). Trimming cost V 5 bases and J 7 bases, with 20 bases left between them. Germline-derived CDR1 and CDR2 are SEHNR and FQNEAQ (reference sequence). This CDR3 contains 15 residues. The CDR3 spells CASSRGTRELGTQYF. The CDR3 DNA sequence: TGTGCCAGCAGCCGCGGGACTCGCGAATTGGGGACCCAGTACTTC.

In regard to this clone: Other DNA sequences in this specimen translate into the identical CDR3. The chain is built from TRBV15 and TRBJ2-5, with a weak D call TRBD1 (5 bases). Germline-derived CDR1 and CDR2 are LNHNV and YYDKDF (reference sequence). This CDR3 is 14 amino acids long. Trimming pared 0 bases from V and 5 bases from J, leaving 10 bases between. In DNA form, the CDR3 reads TGTGCCACCAGCAGAGATCAGGGTGAGGAGACCCAGTACTTC. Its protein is CATSRDQGEETQYF.

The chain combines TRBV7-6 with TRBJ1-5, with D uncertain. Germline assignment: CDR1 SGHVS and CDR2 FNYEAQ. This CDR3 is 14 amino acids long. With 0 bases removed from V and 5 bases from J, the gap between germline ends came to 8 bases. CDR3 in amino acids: CASSLAGLDQPQHF. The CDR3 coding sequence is TGTGCCAGCAGCTTAGCAGGGCTAGATCAGCCCCAGCATTTT. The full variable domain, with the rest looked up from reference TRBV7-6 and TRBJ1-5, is GAGVSQSPRYKVTKRGQDVALRCDPISGHVSLYWYRQALGQGPEFLTYFNYEAQQDKSGLPNDRFSAERPEGSISTLTIQRTEQRDSAMYRCASSLAGLDQPQHFGDGTRLSIL.

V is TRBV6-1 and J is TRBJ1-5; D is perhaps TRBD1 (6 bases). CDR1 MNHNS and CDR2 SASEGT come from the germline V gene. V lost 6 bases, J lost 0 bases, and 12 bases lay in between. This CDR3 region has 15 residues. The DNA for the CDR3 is TGTGCCAGCAGGATACAGGGCTTTAGCAATCAGCCCCAGCATTTT. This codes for CASRIQGFSNQPQHF.

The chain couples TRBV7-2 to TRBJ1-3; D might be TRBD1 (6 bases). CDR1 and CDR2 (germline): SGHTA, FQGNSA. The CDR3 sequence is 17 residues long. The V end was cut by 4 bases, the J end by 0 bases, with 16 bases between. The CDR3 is CASSYRTAIYSGNTIYF. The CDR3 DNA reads TGTGCCAGCAGCTACCGGACAGCGATATACTCTGGAAACACCATATATTTT.

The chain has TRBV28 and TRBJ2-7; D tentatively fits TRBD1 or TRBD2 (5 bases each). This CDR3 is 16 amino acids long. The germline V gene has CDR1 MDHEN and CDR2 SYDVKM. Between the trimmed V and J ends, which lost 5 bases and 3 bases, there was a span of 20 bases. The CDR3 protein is CASSRRDPIRDYEQYF. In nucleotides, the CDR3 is TGTGCCAGCAGTCGAAGGGACCCCATCAGAGACTACGAGCAGTACTTC.

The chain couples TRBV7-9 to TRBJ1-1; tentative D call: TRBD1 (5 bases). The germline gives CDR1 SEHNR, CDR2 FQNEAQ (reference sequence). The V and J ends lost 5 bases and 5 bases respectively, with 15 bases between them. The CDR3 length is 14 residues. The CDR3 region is CASSMTAYRTEAFF. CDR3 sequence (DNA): TGTGCCAGCAGCATGACGGCCTACAGGACTGAAGCTTTCTTT.

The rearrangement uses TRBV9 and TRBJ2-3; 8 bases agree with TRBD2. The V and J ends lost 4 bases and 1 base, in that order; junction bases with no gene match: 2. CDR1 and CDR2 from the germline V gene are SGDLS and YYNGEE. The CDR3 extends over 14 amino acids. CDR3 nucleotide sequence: TGTGCCAGCAGCAAAGCGGGAGGCACAGATACGCAGTATTTT. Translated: CASSKAGGTDTQYF.

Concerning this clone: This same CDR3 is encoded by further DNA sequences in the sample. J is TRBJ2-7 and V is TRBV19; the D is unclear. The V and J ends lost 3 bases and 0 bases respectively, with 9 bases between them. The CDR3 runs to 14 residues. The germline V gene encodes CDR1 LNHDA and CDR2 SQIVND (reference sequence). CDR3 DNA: TGTGCCAGTAGTATCCGCGGTTCCTCCTACGAGCAGTACTTC. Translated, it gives CASSIRGSSYEQYF.

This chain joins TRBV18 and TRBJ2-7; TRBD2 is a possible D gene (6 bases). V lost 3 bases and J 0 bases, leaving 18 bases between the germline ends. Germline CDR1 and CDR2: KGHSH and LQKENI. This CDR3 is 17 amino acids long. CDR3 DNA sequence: TGTGCCAGCTCACCGAGGGCCAATCCGGAGGGCTCCTACGAGCAGTACTTC. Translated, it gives CASSPRANPEGSYEQYF.

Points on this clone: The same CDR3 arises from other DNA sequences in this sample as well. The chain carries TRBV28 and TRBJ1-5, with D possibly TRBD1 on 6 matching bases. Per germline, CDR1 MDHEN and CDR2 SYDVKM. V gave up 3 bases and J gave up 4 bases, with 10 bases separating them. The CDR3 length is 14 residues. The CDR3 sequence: CASSFGRGNQPQHF. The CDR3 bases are TGTGCCAGCAGTTTCGGCAGGGGAAATCAGCCCCAGCATTTT.

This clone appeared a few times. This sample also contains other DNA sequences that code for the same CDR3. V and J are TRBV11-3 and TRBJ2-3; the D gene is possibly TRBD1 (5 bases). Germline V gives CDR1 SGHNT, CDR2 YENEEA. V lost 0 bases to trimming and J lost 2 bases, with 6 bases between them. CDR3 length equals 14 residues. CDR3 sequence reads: CASSLDRDTDTQYF. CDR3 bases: TGTGCCAGCAGCTTAGACAGGGACACAGATACGCAGTATTTT.

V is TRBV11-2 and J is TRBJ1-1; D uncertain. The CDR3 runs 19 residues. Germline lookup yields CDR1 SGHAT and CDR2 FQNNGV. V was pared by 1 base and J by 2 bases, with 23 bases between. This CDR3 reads CASSLVSFRQPHINTEAFF. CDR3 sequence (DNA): TGTGCCAGCAGCTTAGTGTCCTTTCGGCAGCCCCACATTAACACTGAAGCTTTCTTT.

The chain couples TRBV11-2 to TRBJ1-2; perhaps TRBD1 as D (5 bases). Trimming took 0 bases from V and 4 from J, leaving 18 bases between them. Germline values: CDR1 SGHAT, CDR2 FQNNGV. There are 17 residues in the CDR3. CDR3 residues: CASSLDSRGLGGYGYTF. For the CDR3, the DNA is TGTGCCAGCAGCTTAGATAGTCGGGGCCTGGGAGGCTATGGCTACACCTTC.

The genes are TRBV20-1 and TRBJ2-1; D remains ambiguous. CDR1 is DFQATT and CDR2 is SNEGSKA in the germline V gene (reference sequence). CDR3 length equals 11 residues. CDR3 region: CSGVFYNEQFF. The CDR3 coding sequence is TGCAGCGGCGTCTTCTACAATGAGCAGTTCTTC.

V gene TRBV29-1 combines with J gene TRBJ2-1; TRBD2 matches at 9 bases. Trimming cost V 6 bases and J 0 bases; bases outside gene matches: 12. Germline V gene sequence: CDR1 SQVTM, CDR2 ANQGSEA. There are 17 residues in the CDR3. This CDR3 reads CSVHGTSTPSSYNEQFF. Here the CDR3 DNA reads TGCAGCGTACACGGGACTAGCACCCCGAGCTCCTACAATGAGCAGTTCTTC.

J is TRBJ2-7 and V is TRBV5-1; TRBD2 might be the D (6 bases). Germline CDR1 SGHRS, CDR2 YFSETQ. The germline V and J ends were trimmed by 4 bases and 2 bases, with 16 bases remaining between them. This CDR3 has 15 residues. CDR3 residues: CASSVRDSATYEQYF. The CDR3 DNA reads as TGCGCCAGCAGCGTACGGGACTCGGCAACCTACGAGCAGTACTTC. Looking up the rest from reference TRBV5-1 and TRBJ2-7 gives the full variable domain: KAGVTQTPRYLIKTRGQQVTLSCSPISGHRSVSWYQQTPGQGLQFLFEYFSETQRNKGNFPGRFSGRQFSNSRSEMNVSTLELGDSALYLCASSVRDSATYEQYFGPGTRLTVT.

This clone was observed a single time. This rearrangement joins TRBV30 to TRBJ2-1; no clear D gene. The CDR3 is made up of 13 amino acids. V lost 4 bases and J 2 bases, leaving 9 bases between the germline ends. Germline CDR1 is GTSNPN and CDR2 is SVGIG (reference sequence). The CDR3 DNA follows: TGTGCCTGGACTAGTTGGGCCTACAATGAGCAGTTCTTC. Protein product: CAWTSWAYNEQFF. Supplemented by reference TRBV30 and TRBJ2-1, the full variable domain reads SQTIHQWPATLVQPVGSPLSLECTVEGTSNPNLYWYRQAAGRGLQLLFYSVGIGQISSEVPQNLSASRPQDRQFILSSKKLLLSDSGFYLCAWTSWAYNEQFFGPGTRLTVL.

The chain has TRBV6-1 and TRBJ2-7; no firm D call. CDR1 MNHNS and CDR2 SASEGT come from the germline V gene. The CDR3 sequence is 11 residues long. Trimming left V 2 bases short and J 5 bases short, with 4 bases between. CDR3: CASSEINEQYF. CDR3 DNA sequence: TGTGCCAGCAGTGAAATTAACGAGCAGTACTTC.

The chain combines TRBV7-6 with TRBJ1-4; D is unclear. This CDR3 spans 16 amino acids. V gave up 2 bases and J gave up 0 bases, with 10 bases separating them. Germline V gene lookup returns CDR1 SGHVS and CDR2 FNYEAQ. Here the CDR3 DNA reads TGTGCCAGCAGCTTATTAACCCACGCAACTAATGAAAAACTGTTTTTT. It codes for CASSLLTHATNEKLFF.

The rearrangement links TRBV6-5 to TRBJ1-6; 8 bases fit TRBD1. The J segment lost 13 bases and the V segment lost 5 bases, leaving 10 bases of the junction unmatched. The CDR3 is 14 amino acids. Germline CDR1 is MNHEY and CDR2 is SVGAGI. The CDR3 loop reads CASSPRTGRLPLHF. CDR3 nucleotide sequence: TGTGCCAGCAGTCCAAGGACAGGGCGGTTGCCCCTCCACTTT.

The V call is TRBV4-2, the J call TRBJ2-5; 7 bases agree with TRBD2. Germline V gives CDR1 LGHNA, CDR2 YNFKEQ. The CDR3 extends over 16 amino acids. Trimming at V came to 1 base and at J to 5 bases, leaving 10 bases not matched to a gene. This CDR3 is CASSQGGQREGETQYF. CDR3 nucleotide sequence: TGTGCCAGCAGCCAAGGGGGCCAGCGGGAAGGCGAGACCCAGTACTTC.

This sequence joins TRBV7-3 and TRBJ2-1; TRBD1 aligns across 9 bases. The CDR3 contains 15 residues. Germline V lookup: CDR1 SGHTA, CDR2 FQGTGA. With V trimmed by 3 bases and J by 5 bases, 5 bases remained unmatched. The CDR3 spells CASSLGTGSHNEQFF. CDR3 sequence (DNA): TGTGCCAGCAGCTTGGGGACAGGGAGTCACAATGAGCAGTTCTTC.

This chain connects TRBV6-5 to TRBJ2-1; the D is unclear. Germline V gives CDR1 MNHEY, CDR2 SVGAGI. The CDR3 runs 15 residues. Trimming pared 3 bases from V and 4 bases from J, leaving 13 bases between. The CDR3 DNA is TGTGCCAGCAGTTATCAACACCCGCCTTACAATGAGCAGTTCTTC. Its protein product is CASSYQHPPYNEQFF.

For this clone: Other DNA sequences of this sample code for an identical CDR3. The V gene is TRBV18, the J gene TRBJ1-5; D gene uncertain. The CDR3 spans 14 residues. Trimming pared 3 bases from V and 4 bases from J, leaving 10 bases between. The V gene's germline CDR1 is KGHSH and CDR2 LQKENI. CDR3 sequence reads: CASSPSGGNQPQHF. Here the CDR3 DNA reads TGTGCCAGCTCACCTTCCGGCGGGAATCAGCCCCAGCATTTT.

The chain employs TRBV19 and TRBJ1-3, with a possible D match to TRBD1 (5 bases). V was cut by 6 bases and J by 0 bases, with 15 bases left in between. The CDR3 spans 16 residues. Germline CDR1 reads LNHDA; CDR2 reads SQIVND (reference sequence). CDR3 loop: CASSRVGGGSGNTIYF. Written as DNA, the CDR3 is TGTGCCAGTAGCAGGGTCGGAGGCGGCTCTGGAAACACCATATATTTT.